The next 4 T cell receptor beta chains were all read from a single sample in a study of cytomegalovirus exposure and HLA in healthy donors. The PCR made use of 60 Vbeta and 13 Jbeta primers. The data were produced by immunoSEQ multiplex PCR, yet TCRdb's version contains in-frame clones alone and is incomplete. The sample shows about 150,000 clones, more than 70% of them seen only once. The sample taken for sequencing was PBMCs. The receptors stem from a woman aged 40 to 50 in good health and CMV-seropositive.

This rearrangement joins TRBV2 to TRBJ2-1; tentatively, D is TRBD2 (6 bases). The CDR3 spans 14 residues. Germline CDR1 reads SNHLY; CDR2 reads FYNNEI. The V and J ends lost 7 bases and 3 bases respectively, with 13 bases between them. The CDR3 DNA follows: TGTGCCAGCATTGGTGGGAGGAGCTACAATGAGCAGTTCTTC. It translates to CASIGGRSYNEQFF.

This clone was seen a single time. The chain carries TRBV30 and TRBJ2-7; 9 nucleotides match TRBD2. The CDR3 consists of 13 residues. The V and J ends lost 3 bases and 7 bases, in that order; junction bases with no gene match: 7. Germline values: CDR1 GTSNPN, CDR2 SVGIG (reference sequence). The CDR3 nucleotides are TGTGCCTGGAGATTAGCGGGAGAGCAAGAGCAGTACTTC. Translation: CAWRLAGEQEQYF.

The rearrangement links TRBV30 to TRBJ2-1, with 9 bases lining up with TRBD2. V was clipped by 0 bases and J by 8 bases; unmatched bases: 14. CDR3 length: 17 amino acids. The germline V gene encodes CDR1 GTSNPN and CDR2 SVGIG (reference sequence). As DNA, the CDR3 is TGTGCCTGGAGTGTATTTGCTAGCGGGATGGGGAGGGATGAGCAGTTCTTC. Its translation: CAWSVFASGMGRDEQFF.

This clone was picked up a small number of times. The V call is TRBV7-2, the J call TRBJ2-7; TRBD2 matches at 9 bases. The CDR3 has 15 amino acids. The V and J ends lost 1 base and 5 bases, in that order; junction bases with no gene match: 6. Germline values: CDR1 SGHTA, CDR2 FQGNSA. CDR3 nucleotides: TGTGCCAGCAGCTTAGTAGGACTAGCGAGCGACGAGCAGTACTTC. It codes for CASSLVGLASDEQYF.